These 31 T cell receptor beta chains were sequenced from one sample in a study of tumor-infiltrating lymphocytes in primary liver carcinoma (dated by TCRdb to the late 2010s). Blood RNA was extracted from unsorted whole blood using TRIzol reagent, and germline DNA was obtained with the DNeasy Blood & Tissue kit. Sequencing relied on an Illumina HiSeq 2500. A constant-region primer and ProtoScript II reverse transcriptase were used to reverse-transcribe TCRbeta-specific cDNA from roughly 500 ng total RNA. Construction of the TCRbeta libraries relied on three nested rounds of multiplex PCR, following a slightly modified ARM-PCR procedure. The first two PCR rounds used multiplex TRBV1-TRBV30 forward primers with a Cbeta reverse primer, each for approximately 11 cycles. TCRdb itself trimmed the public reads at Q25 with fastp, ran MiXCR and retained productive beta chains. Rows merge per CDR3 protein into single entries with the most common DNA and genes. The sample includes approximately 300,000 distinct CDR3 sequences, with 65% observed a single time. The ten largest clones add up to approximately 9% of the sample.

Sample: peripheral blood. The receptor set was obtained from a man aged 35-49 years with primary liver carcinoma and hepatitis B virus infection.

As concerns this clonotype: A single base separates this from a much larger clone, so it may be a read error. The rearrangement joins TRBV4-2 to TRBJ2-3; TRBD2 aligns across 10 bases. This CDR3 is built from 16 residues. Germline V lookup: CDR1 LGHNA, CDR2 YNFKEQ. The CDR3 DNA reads TGTGCCAGCAGCCAAGAACGGCTAGCGGGGGCAGATACGCACTATTTT. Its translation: CASSQERLAGADTHYF.

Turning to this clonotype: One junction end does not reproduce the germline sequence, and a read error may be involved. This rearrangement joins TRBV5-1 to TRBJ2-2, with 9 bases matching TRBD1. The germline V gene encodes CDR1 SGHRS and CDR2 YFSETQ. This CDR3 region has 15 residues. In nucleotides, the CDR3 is TGCGTCAGCAGCACAGGGGGCAGTAGGACCGGGGAGCTGTTTTTT. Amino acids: CVSSTGGSRTGELFF.

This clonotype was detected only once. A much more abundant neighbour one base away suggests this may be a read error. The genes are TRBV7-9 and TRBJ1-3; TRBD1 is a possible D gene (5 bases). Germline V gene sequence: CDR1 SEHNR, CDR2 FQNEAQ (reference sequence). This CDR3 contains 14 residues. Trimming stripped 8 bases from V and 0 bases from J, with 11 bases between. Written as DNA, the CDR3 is TGTGCCAGCGGCTCGACAGTCTCTGGAAACACCATATATTTT. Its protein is CASGSTVSGNTIYF.

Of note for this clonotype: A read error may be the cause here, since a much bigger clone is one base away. Written as DNA, the CDR3 is TGTGCCATCAGTGTGACGGGGATGAACACTGAAGCTTTCTTT. Translated: CAISVTGMNTEAFF. This chain connects TRBV10-3 to TRBJ1-1; D ambiguous. Germline CDR1 and CDR2: ENHRY and SYGVKD. Trimming left V 4 bases short and J 0 bases short, with 9 bases between. CDR3 size: 14 residues.

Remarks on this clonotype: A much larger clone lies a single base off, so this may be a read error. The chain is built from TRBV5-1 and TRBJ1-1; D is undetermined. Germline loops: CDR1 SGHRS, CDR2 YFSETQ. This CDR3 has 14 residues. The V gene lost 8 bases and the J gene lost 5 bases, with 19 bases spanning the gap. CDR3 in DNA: TGCGCCAGGAGACTTGGACCCAGGATAACTGAAGCTTTCTTT. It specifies CARRLGPRITEAFF.

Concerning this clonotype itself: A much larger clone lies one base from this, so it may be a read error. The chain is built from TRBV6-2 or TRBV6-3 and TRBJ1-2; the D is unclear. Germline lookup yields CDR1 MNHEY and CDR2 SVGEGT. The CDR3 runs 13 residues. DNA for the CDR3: TGTGCCAGCAGTTATGAGATTAACAGTGGCTACATCTTC. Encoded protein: CASSYEINSGYIF.

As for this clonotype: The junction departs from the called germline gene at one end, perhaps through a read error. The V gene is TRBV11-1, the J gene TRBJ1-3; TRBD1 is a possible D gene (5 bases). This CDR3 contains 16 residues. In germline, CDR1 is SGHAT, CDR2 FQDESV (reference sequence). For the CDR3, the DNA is TGTGTCAGCAGCATAGGCTTCGGACAACTTGGAAACACCATATATTTT. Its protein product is CVSSIGFGQLGNTIYF.

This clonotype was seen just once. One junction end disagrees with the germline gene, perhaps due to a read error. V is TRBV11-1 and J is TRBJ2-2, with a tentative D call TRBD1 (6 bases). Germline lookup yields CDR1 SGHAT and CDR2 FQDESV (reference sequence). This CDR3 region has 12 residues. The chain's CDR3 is CVSSQGSGELFF. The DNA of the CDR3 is TGTGTCAGCAGCCAGGGGTCCGGGGAGTTGTTTTTT.

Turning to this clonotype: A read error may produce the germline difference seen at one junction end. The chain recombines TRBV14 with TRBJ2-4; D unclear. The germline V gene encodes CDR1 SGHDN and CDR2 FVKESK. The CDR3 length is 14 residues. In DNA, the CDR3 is TGTGCCAGCGGCCAAAGCGCTACCAAAAACATTCAGTACTTC. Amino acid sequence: CASGQSATKNIQYF. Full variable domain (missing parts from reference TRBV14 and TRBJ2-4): EAGVTQFPSHSVIEKGQTVTLRCDPISGHDNLYWYRRVMGKEIKFLLHFVKESKQDESGMPNNRFLAERTGGTYSTLKVQPAELEDSGVYFCASGQSATKNIQYFGAGTRLSVL.

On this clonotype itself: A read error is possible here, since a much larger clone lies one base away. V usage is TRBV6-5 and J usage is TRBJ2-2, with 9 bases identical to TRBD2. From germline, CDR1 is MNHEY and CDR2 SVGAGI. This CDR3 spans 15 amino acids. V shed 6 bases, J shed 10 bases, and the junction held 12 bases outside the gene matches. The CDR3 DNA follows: TGTGCCAGCAGCCAAAAGACTAGCGGTCCCGAGGAGCTGTTTTTT. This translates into CASSQKTSGPEELFF.

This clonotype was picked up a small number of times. DNA for the CDR3: TGTGCCAGCAGTTTAGAACAGGAAGAGACCCAGTACTTC. As protein: CASSLEQEETQYF. The chain is built from TRBV28 and TRBJ2-5, with D possibly matching TRBD1 (5 bases). The germline V gene has CDR1 MDHEN and CDR2 SYDVKM. This CDR3 is built from 13 residues. Trimming took 2 bases from V and 3 from J, leaving 7 bases between them.

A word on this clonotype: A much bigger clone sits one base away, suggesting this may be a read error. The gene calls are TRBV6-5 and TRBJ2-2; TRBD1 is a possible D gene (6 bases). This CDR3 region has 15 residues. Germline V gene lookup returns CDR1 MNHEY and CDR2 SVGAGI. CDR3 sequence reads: CASSYTGSGTGEQFF. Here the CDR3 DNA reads TGTGCCAGCAGTTACACAGGGAGCGGAACCGGGGAGCAGTTTTTT.

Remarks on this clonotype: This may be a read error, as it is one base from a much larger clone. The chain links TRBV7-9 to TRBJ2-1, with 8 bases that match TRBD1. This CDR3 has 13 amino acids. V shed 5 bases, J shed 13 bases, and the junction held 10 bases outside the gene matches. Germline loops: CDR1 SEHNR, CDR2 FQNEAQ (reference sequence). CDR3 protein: CASSRGQGETQFF. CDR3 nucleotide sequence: TGTGCCAGCAGCCGTGGACAGGGAGAGACCCAGTTCTTC.

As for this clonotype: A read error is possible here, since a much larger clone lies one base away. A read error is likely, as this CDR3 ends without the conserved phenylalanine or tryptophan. CDR3 sequence: CATPVAGVNEDEQFS. CDR3 in DNA: TGTGCCACCCCGGTAGCGGGAGTTAACGAGGATGAGCAGTTCTCC. The gene calls are TRBV4-2 and TRBJ2-1; TRBD2 matches at 9 bases. CDR1 and CDR2 from the germline V gene are LGHNA and YNFKEQ. V shed 10 bases and J 8 bases; nucleotides not matched to a gene: 15. The CDR3 covers 15 residues.

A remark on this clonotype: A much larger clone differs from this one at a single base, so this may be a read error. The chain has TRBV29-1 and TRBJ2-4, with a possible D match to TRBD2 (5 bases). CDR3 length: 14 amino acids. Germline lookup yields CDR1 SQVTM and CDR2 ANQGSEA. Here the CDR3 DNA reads TGCAGCGTTGTTAGGGATCTAGCCAAAAACATTCGGTACTTC. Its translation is CSVVRDLAKNIRYF. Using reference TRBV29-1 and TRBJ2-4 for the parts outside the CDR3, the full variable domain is SAVISQKPSRDICQRGTSLTIQCQVDSQVTMMFWYRQQPGQSLTLIATANQGSEATYESGFVIDKFPISRPNLTFSTLTVSNMSPEDSSIYLCSVVRDLAKNIRYFGAGTRLSVL.

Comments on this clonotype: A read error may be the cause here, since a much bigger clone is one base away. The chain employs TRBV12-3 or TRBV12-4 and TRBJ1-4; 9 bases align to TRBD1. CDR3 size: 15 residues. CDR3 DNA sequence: TGTGTCAGCAGTGGGACAGGGAGGAGTAAAGAAAAACTGTTTTTT. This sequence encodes CVSSGTGRSKEKLFF.

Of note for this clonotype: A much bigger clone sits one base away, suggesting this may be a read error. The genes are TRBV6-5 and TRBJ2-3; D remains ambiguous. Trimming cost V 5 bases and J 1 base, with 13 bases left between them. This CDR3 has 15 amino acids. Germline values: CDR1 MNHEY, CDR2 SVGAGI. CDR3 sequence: CASSPQHGRTDTQYF. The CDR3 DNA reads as TGTGCCAGCAGTCCCCAGCATGGCCGCACAGATACGCAGTATTTT.

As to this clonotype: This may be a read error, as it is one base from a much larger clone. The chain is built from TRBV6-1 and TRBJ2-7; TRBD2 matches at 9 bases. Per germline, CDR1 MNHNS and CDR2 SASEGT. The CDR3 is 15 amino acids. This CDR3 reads CASGEWASGISEQYF. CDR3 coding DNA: TGTGCCAGCGGTGAATGGGCTAGCGGGATCAGCGAGCAGTACTTC.

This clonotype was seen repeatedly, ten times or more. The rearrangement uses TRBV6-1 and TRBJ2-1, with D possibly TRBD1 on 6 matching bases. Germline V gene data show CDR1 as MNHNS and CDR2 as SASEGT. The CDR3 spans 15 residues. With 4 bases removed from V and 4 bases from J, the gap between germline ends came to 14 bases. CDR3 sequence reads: CASSAYRDNYNEQFF. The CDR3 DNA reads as TGTGCCAGCAGTGCGTACAGGGATAATTACAATGAGCAGTTCTTC.

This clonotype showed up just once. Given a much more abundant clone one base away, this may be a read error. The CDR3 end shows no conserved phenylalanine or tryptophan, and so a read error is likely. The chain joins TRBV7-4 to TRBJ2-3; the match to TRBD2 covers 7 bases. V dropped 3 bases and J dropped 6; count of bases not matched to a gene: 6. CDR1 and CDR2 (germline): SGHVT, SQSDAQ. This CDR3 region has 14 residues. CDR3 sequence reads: CASSLEGGLDTQYL. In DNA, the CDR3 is TGTGCCAGCAGCTTGGAGGGAGGGTTGGATACGCAGTATTTG.

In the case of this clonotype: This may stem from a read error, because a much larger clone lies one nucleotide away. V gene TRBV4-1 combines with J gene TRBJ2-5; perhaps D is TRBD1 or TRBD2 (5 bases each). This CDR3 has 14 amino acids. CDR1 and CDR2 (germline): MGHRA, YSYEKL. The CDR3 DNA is TGCGCCAGCAGCCAAGGGGACGGGGAAGAGACCCATTACTTC. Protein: CASSQGDGEETHYF.

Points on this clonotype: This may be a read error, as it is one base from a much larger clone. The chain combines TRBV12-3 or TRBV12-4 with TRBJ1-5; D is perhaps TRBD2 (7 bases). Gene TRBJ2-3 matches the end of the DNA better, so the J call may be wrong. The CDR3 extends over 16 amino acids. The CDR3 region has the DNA TGTGCCAGCAGTTTTGAGGGGGGGACTATCGGTCAGCCCCAGTATTTT. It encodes CASSFEGGTIGQPQYF.

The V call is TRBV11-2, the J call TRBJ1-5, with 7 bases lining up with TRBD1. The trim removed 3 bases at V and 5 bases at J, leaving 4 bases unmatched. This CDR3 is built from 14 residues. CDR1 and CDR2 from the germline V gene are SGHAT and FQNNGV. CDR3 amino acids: CASSFRGAYQPQHF. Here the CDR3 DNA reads TGTGCCAGCAGCTTCAGGGGGGCATATCAGCCCCAGCATTTT.

The CDR3 protein is CALKQGERNTEAFF. CDR3 nucleotides: TGTGCCTTAAAACAAGGGGAGAGGAACACTGAAGCTTTCTTT. This chain links TRBV30 with TRBJ1-1; tentatively, D is TRBD1 (5 bases). V shed 7 bases and J shed 1 base, with 16 bases lying between them. The CDR3 spans 14 residues. The germline V gene encodes CDR1 GTSNPN and CDR2 SVGIG (reference sequence).

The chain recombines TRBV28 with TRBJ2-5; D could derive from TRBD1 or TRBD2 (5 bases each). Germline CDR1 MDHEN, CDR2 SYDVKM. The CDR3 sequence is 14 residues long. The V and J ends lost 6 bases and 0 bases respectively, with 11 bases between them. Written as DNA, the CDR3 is TGTGCCAGCAGCGGGGCCACGTACCAAGAGACCCAGTACTTC. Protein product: CASSGATYQETQYF.

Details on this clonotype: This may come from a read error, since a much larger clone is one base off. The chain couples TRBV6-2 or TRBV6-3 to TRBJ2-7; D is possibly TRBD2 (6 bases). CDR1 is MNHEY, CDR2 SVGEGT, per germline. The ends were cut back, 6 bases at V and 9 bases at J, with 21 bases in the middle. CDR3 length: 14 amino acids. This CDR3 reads CASSSSVYKGGQYF. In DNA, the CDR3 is TGTGCCAGCAGCTCTAGCGTGTACAAGGGCGGGCAGTACTTC.

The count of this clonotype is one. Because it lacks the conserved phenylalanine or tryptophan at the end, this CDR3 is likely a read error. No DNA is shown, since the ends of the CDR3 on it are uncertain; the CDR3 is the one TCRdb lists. The CDR3 loop reads CASPNSGGCGKNIQCI. The chain employs TRBV5-1 and TRBJ2-4; TRBD1, the D gene given by the table, was not confirmed from the DNA. The CDR3 contains 16 residues when both ends are counted. Germline V gene lookup returns CDR1 SGHRS and CDR2 YFSETQ.

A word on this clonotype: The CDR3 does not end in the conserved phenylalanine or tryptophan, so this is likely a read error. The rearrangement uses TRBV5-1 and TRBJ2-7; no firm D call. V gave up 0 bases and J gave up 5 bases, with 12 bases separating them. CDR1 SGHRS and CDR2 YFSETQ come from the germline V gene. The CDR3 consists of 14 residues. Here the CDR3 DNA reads TGCGCCAGCAGCTTGGTTTCAGGCTTCGACGAGCAGTACCTC. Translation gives CASSLVSGFDEQYL.

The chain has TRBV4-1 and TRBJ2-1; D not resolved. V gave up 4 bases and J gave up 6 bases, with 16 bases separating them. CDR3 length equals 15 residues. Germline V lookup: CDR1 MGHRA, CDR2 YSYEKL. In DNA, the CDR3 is TGCGCCAGCAGCCCTCTGAGCGCGAGGAGCAATGAGCAGTTCTTC. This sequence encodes CASSPLSARSNEQFF.

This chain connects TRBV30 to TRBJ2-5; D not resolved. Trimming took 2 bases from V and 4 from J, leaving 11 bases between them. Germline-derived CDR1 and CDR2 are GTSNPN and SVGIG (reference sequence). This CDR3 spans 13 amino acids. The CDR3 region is CAWSPLLGETQYF. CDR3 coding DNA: TGTGCCTGGAGTCCCCTCCTAGGAGAGACCCAGTACTTC.

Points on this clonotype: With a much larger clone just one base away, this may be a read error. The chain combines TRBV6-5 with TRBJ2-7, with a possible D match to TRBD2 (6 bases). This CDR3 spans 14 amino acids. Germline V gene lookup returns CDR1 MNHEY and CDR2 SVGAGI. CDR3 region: CVSSNPGVNYEQYF. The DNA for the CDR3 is TGTGTCAGCAGTAACCCGGGGGTTAACTACGAGCAGTACTTC.